Here is one TCR beta chain with its context. This entry comes from a study of CD8+ T cells in alopecia areata. This sample's treatment: oral pan-JAK inhibitor, 5-10 mg twice daily. The CDR3 runs 15 residues. Germline CDR1 MGHRA, CDR2 YSYEKL. V gave up 4 bases and J gave up 4 bases; unmatched junction bases: 9. After isolation, RNA underwent reverse transcription to generate cDNA as the sequencing template. Sequenced by immunoSEQ multiplex PCR; TCRdb stores in-frame clones only, minus some. The repertoire has 190,000 or so clones, about 60% of them found once; the top ten carry roughly 12%. The V call is TRBV4-1, the J call TRBJ1-2; 7 bases map to TRBD1. This clonotype originated in a human donor with alopecia areata. The source was CD8+ T cells sorted from blood, collected at week 24, from a patient treated with tofacitinib. Here the CDR3 DNA reads TGCGCCAGCAGCCCAAGAACAGGGGCCTTCTATGGCTACACCTTC. It is translated as CASSPRTGAFYGYTF.